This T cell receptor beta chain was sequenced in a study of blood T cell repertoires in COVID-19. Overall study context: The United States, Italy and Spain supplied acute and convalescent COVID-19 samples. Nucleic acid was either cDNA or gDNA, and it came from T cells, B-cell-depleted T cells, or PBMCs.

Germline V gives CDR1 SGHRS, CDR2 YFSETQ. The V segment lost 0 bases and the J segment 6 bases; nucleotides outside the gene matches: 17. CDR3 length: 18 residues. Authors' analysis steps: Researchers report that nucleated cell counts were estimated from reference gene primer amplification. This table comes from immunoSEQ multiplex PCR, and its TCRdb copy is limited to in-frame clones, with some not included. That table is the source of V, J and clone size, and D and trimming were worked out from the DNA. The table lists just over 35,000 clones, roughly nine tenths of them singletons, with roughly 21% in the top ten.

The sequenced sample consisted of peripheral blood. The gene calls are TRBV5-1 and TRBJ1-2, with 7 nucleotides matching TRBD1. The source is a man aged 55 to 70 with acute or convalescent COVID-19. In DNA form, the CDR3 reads TGCGCCAGCAGCTTGGGCCGGGACAGCTCTTCCCTTATGGATGGCTACACCTTC. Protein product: CASSLGRDSSSLMDGYTF.